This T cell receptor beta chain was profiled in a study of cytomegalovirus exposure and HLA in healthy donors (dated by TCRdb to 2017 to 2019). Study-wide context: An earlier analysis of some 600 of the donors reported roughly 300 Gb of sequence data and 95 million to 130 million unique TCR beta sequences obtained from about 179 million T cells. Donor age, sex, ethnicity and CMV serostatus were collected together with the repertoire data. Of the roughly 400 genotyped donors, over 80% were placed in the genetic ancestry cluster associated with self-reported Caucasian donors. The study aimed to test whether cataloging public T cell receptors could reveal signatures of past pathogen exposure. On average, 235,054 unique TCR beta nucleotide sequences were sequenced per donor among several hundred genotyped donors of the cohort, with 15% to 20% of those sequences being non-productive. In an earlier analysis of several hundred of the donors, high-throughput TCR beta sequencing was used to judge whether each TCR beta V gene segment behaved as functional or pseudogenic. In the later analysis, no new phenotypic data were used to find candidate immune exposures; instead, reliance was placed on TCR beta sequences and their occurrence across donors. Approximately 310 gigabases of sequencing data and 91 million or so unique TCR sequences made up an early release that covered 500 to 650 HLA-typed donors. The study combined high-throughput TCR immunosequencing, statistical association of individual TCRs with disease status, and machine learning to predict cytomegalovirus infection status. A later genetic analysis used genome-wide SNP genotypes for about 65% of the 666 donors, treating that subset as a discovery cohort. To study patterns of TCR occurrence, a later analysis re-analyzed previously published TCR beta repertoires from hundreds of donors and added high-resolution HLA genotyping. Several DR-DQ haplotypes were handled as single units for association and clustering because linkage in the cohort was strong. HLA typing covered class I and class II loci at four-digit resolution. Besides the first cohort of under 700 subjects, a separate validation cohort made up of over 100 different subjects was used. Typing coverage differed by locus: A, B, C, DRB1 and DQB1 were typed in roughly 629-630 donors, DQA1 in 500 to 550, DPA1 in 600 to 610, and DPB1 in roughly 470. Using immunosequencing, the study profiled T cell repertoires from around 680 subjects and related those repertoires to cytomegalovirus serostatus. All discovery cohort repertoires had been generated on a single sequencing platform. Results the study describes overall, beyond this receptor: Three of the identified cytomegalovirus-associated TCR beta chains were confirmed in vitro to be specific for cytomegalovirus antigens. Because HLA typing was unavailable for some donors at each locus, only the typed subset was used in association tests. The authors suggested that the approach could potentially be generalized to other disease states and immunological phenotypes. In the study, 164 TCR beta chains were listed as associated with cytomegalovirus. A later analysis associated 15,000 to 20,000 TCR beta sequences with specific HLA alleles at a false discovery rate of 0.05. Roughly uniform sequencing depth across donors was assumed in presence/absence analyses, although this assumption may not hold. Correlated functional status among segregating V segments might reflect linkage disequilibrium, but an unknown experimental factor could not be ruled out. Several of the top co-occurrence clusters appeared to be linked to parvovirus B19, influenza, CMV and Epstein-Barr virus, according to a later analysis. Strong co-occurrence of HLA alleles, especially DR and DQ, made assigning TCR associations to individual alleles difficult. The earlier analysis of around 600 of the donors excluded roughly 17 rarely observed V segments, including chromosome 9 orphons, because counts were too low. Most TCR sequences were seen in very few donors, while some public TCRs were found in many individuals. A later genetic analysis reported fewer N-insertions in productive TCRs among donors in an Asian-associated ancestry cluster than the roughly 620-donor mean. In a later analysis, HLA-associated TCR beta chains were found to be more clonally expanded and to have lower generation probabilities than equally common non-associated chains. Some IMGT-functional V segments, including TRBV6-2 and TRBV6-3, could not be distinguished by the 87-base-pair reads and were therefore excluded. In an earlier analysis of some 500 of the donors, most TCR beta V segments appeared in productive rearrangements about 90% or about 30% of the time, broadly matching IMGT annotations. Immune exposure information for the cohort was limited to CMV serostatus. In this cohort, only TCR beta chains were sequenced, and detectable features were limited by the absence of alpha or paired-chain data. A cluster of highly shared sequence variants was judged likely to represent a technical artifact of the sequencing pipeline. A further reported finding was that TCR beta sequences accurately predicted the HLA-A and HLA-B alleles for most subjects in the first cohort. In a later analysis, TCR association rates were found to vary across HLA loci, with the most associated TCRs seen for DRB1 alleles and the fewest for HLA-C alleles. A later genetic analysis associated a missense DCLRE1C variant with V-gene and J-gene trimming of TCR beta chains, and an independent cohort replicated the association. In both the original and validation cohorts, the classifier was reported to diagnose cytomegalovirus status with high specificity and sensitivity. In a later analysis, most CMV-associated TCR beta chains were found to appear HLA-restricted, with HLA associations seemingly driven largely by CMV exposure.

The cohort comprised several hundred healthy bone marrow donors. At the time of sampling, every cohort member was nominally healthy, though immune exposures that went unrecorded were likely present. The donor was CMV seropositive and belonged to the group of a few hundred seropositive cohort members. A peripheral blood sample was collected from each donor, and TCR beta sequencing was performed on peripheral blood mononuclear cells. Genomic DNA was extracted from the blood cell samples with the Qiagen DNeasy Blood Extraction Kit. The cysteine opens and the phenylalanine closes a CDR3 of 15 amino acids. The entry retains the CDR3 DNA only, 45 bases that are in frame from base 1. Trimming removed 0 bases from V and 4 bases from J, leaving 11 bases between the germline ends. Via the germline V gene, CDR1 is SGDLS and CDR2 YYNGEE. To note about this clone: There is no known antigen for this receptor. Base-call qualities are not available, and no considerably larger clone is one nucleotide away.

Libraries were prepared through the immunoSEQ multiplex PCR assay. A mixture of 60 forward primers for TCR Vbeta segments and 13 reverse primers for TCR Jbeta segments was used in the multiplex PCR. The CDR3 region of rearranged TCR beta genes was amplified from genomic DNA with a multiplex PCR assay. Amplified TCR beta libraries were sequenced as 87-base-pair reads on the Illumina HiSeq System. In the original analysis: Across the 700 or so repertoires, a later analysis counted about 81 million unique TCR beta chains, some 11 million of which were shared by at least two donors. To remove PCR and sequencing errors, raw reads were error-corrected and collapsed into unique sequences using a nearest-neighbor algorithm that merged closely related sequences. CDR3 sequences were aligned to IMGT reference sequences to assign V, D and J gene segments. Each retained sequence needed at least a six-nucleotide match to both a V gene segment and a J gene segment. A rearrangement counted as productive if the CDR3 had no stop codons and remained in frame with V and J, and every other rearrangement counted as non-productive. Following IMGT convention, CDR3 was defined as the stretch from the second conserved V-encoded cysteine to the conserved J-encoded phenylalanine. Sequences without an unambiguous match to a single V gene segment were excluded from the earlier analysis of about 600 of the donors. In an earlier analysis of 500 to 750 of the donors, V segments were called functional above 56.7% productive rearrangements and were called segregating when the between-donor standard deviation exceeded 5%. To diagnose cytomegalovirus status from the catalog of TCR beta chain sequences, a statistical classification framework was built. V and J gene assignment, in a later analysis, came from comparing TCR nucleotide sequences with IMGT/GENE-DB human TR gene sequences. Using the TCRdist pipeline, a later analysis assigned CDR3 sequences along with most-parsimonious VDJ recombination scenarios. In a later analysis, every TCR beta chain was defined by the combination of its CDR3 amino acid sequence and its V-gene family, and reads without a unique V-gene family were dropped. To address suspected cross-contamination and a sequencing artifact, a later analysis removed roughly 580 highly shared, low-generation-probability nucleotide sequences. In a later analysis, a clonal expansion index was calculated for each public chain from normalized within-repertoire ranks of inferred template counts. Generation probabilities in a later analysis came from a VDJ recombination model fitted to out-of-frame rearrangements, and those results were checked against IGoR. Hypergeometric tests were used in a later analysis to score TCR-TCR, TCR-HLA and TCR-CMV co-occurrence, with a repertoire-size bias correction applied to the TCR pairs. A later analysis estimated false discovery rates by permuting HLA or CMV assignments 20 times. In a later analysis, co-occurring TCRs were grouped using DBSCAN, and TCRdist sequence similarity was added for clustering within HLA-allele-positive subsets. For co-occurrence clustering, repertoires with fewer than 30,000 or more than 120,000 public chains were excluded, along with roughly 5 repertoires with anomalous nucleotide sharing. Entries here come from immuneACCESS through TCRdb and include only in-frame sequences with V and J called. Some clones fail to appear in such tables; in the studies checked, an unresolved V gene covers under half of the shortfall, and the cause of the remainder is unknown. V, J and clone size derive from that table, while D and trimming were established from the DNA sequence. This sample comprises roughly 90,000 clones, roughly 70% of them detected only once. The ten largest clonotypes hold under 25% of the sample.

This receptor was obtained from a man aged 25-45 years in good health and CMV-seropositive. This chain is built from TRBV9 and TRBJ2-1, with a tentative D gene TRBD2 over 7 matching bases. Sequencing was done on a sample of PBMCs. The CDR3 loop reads CASSVEGGGYNEQFF. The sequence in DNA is TGTGCCAGCAGCGTAGAGGGAGGGGGGTACAATGAGCAGTTCTTC.